The source of this T cell receptor (beta chain) is a study of shared clonotypes between healthy human individuals. Method: immunoSEQ multiplex PCR; TCRdb's copy keeps in-frame clones and lacks some. The sample holds over 1.5 million clones, under 99% seen once. In the case of this clone: The sample carries other DNA sequences with the same CDR3.

The CDR3 loop spans 14 amino acids. CDR1 is KGHSH and CDR2 is LQKENI in the germline V gene. V lost 2 bases and J lost 1, with 8 bases in between. Sequences were obtained from naive CD4+ T cells sorted from blood. Documented subset: CD45RA+ positively selected. The chain joins TRBV18 to TRBJ2-5; D call uncertain. This sequence was found in a man aged 25-45 years in good health. CDR3 residues: CASSPSAAQETQYF. CDR3 nucleotides: TGTGCCAGCTCACCATCGGCTGCCCAAGAGACCCAGTACTTC. Full variable domain (remainder filled in from reference TRBV18 and TRBJ2-5): NAGVMQNPRHLVRRRGQEARLRCSPMKGHSHVYWYRQLPEEGLKFMVYLQKENIIDESGMPKERFSAEFPKEGPSILRIQQVVRGDSAAYFCASSPSAAQETQYFGPGTRLLVL.